Listed here are 6 T cell receptor beta chains from one sample, sequenced in a study of T cells in Graves' hyperthyroidism and ophthalmopathy. Template material for amplifying TCR beta CDR3 regions consisted of RNA transcripts. Primed by the HTBI set, a first-round RT-PCR was run on the TCR CDR3. TCRdb re-derived calls from the multiplex PCR reads in MiXCR, one entry per CDR3 protein. Counted here are about 540,000 distinct CDR3 sequences, 40% to 55% occurring once; the ten biggest clones make up roughly 7.7%. The specimen sequenced was peripheral blood or thyroid tissue (not recorded which). The origin of the receptors is a woman younger than 35 with Graves' hyperthyroidism.

The rearrangement uses TRBV6-4 and TRBJ2-5; a weak D match, TRBD2 (7 bases). Between the trimmed V and J ends, which lost 2 bases and 5 bases, there was a span of 12 bases. Germline-derived CDR1 and CDR2 are MRHNA and SNTAGT. The CDR3 contains 14 residues. This CDR3 reads CASSDGGAGETQYF. CDR3 nucleotide sequence: TGTGCCAGCAGTGACGGGGGGGCCGGGGAGACCCAGTACTTC.

The table lists this clonotype with many counts. This chain connects TRBV29-1 to TRBJ1-2; D unclear. This CDR3 is 14 amino acids long. The germline CDR1 and CDR2 sequences are SQVTM and ANQGSEA. The germline V and J ends were trimmed by 0 bases and 5 bases, with 13 bases remaining between them. The CDR3 protein is CSVEERKLSYGYTF. The CDR3 DNA reads as TGCAGCGTTGAAGAGAGGAAACTTTCTTATGGCTACACCTTC.

The chain couples TRBV7-3 to TRBJ2-3; 11 nucleotides agree with TRBD2. Germline V gives CDR1 SGHTA, CDR2 FQGTGA. The V gene end was trimmed by 8 bases and the J gene end by 1 base; junction bases not matched to a gene: 8. The CDR3 contains 16 residues. The CDR3 loop reads CASGSSGRAGTDTQYF. CDR3 in DNA: TGTGCCAGCGGAAGTAGCGGGAGGGCCGGCACAGATACGCAGTATTTT. Variable domain in full (rest from reference TRBV7-3 and TRBJ2-3): GAGVSQTPSNKVTEKGKYVELRCDPISGHTALYWYRQSLGQGPEFLIYFQGTGAADDSGLPNDRFFAVRPEGSVSTLKIQRTERGDSAVYLCASGSSGRAGTDTQYFGPGTRLTVL.

The chain is built from TRBV7-2 and TRBJ2-7; the match to TRBD2 covers 7 bases. The CDR3 sequence is 15 residues long. V lost 1 base and J lost 3; bases outside the gene matches: 6. Germline loops: CDR1 SGHTA, CDR2 FQGNSA. CDR3 DNA sequence: TGTGCCAGCAGCTTAGGGCGGAGCGGGGACTACGAGCAGTACTTC. This translates into CASSLGRSGDYEQYF.

This clonotype was observed a handful of times. A read error may explain this, as a much larger clone is one base away. As the CDR3 is not closed by the conserved phenylalanine or tryptophan, this likely results from a read error. The chain employs TRBV19 and TRBJ1-5, with D possibly being TRBD1 (5 bases). V dropped 10 bases and J dropped 7 bases, with 17 bases sitting between them. The CDR3 extends over 13 amino acids. CDR1 is LNHDA, CDR2 SQIVND, per germline (reference sequence). CDR3: CATQQGFSQPQHL. For the CDR3, the DNA is TGTGCCACTCAGCAGGGTTTTAGCCAGCCCCAGCATCTT.

This clonotype counts as medium-sized. The chain uses TRBV2 and TRBJ1-2; tentative D call: TRBD1 (6 bases). Trimming took 2 bases from V and 8 from J, leaving 12 bases between them. The CDR3 has 13 residues. Germline CDR1 reads SNHLY; CDR2 reads FYNNEI. The DNA for the CDR3 is TGTGCCAGCAGTGAAAGGACAGTCTTAGGCTACACCTTC. Its protein is CASSERTVLGYTF.